The 29 T cell receptor beta chains listed next were all sequenced from one sample in a study of T cells in Graves' hyperthyroidism and ophthalmopathy. RNA transcripts served as the template for amplifying TCR beta CDR3 regions. Initially, a first-round RT-PCR of the TCR CDR3 employed the HTBI primer set. TCRdb reprocessed the multiplex PCR reads via MiXCR and lists one record per CDR3 protein. The profile shows 400,000 to 600,000 distinct CDR3 sequences, less than 25% of them singletons. The sample comprised blood. The origin of the receptors is a man aged 18 to 29 with Graves' hyperthyroidism.

This clonotype occurred many times. V and J are TRBV7-2 and TRBJ1-1; a weak D match, TRBD1 (5 bases). The CDR3 is 14 amino acids. Germline V gives CDR1 SGHTA, CDR2 FQGNSA. With 5 bases removed from V and 6 bases from J, the gap between germline ends came to 16 bases. The CDR3 sequence: CASSPSEGSPEAFF. The CDR3 DNA reads as TGTGCCAGCAGCCCCTCTGAGGGGAGCCCTGAAGCTTTCTTT.

This clonotype was observed at least ten times. V is TRBV27 and J is TRBJ1-5; D not certain. There are 16 residues in the CDR3. Germline CDR1 reads MNHEY; CDR2 reads SMNVEV (reference sequence). V shed 0 bases and J shed 6 bases, with 15 bases lying between them. In DNA, the CDR3 is TGTGCCAGCAGTTTATCCGGTTTGGGATACGGTCAGCCCCAGCATTTT. Translated: CASSLSGLGYGQPQHF.

About this clonotype itself: One junction end disagrees with the germline gene, perhaps due to a read error. The chain carries TRBV28 and TRBJ2-2, with 7 bases that match TRBD1. The germline CDR1 and CDR2 sequences are MDHEN and SYDVKM. This CDR3 is 15 amino acids long. The DNA of the CDR3 is TGTGCCAGCAGTTTAACAGGGGTCGCGCACGGGGATCTGTTTTTT. Translating gives CASSLTGVAHGDLFF.

This clonotype was recorded many times. The chain has TRBV2 and TRBJ2-2, with 7 positions matching TRBD1. The CDR3 sequence is 15 residues long. Germline V lookup: CDR1 SNHLY, CDR2 FYNNEI. V was pared by 6 bases and J by 8 bases, with 12 bases of the junction left unmatched. This chain's CDR3 is CASSRDSTRNGELFF. DNA for the CDR3: TGTGCCAGCAGCCGGGACAGTACAAGGAATGGGGAGCTGTTTTTT.

The chain uses TRBV19 and TRBJ2-1, with 16 bases fitting TRBD2. Germline V gives CDR1 LNHDA, CDR2 SQIVND (reference sequence). The trim removed 5 bases at V and 9 bases at J, leaving 7 bases unmatched. The CDR3 sequence is 16 residues long. CDR3 loop: CASSPGLAGGRSEQFF. In DNA form, the CDR3 reads TGTGCCAGTAGTCCGGGACTAGCGGGGGGGCGAAGTGAGCAGTTCTTC.

This clonotype was counted ten times or more. The chain carries TRBV28 and TRBJ1-5; TRBD1 matches at 8 bases. Trimming took 3 bases from V and 6 from J; bases not matched to a gene: 10. Germline lookup yields CDR1 MDHEN and CDR2 SYDVKM. This CDR3 comprises 16 residues. In DNA, the CDR3 is TGTGCCAGCAGTTTGCCCCCAGACAGGGGTGGTCAGCCCCAGCATTTT. Translating gives CASSLPPDRGGQPQHF.

In this sample, this clonotype turned up many times. This sequence joins TRBV6-1 and TRBJ1-1, with 7 bases that match TRBD1. The CDR3 contains 14 residues. Germline V gene data show CDR1 as MNHNS and CDR2 as SASEGT. The V and J ends lost 4 bases and 0 bases, in that order; junction bases with no gene match: 2. CDR3 bases: TGTGCCAGCAGTGGAACAGGGGTGAACACTGAAGCTTTCTTT. Translated: CASSGTGVNTEAFF.

This clonotype appeared a few times. The genes are TRBV6-1 and TRBJ1-5; no definite D call. Per germline, CDR1 MNHNS and CDR2 SASEGT. With 2 bases removed from V and 4 bases from J, the gap between germline ends came to 6 bases. The CDR3 spans 13 residues. In DNA, the CDR3 is TGTGCCAGCAGTGAATCGGATAATCAGCCCCAGCATTTT. Its translation: CASSESDNQPQHF.

This clonotype was seen only a few times. V is TRBV6-2 or TRBV6-3 and J is TRBJ2-7; D is possibly TRBD1 or TRBD2 (6 bases each). Germline V CDR1 and CDR2: MNHEY, SVGEGT. Trimming took 6 bases from V and 5 from J, leaving 23 bases between them. The CDR3 extends over 16 amino acids. CDR3 residues: CASRRFWPGEANEQYF. The CDR3 nucleotides are TGTGCCAGCAGGCGTTTTTGGCCAGGGGAGGCGAACGAGCAGTACTTC.

This clonotype showed up just a few times. The V and J genes are TRBV30 and TRBJ2-2; 9 nucleotides align to TRBD1. The V and J ends lost 5 bases and 2 bases, in that order; junction bases with no gene match: 6. The CDR3 is 15 residues long. Germline CDR1 GTSNPN, CDR2 SVGIG (reference sequence). The CDR3 DNA sequence: TGTGCCTGGGGCGGGACAGGGATTAACACCGGGGAGCTGTTTTTT. This encodes CAWGGTGINTGELFF.

There are many counts of this clonotype. The chain employs TRBV20-1 and TRBJ1-2; D is ambiguous. V shed 4 bases and J shed 2 bases, with 5 bases lying between them. This CDR3 spans 11 amino acids. Germline lookup yields CDR1 DFQATT and CDR2 SNEGSKA (reference sequence). The CDR3 sequence: CSATANYGYTF. The CDR3 DNA follows: TGCAGTGCTACAGCGAACTATGGCTACACCTTC.

This clonotype was recorded many times. The chain links TRBV6-5 to TRBJ1-1; TRBD1 agrees at 8 bases. The CDR3 has 16 amino acids. The J segment lost 1 base and the V segment lost 4 bases, leaving 8 bases of the junction unmatched. The germline V gene has CDR1 MNHEY and CDR2 SVGAGI. This CDR3 is CASSSMDRVGNTEAFF. The CDR3 DNA reads as TGTGCCAGCAGTTCCATGGACAGGGTTGGGAACACTGAAGCTTTCTTT.

This clonotype was seen a few times. The J gene is TRBJ2-4, the V gene TRBV7-2; TRBD2 matches 7 bases. The CDR3 extends over 16 amino acids. The J segment lost 2 bases and the V segment lost 1 base, leaving 5 bases of the junction unmatched. The germline gives CDR1 SGHTA, CDR2 FQGNSA. CDR3 protein: CASSLVGRESKNIQYF. The CDR3 DNA reads TGTGCCAGCAGCTTAGTAGGGAGGGAATCCAAAAACATTCAGTACTTC. Together with reference TRBV7-2 and TRBJ2-4, the CDR3 gives the full variable domain: GAGVSQSPSNKVTEKGKDVELRCDPISGHTALYWYRQSLGQGLEFLIYFQGNSAPDKSGLPSDRFSAERTGGSVSTLTIQRTQQEDSAVYLCASSLVGRESKNIQYFGAGTRLSVL.

This clonotype was counted between two and nine times. DNA of the CDR3: TGTGCCAGTACCCACAGGGTTGCCCCTGAAGCTTTCTTT. This sequence encodes CASTHRVAPEAFF. The chain couples TRBV19 to TRBJ1-1; a weak D match, TRBD1 (6 bases). CDR1 and CDR2 (germline): LNHDA, SQIVND (reference sequence). Trimming pared 7 bases from V and 6 bases from J, leaving 15 bases between. CDR3 length: 13 amino acids.

The sample holds many counts of this clonotype. This chain's CDR3 is CATSRDPIGYGYTF. The CDR3 nucleotides are TGTGCCACCAGCAGAGACCCGATTGGGTATGGCTACACCTTC. The V gene is TRBV15, the J gene TRBJ1-2; no clear D gene. This CDR3 is 14 amino acids long. V was trimmed by 0 bases and J by 5 bases, leaving 10 bases between them. The germline V gene encodes CDR1 LNHNV and CDR2 YYDKDF (reference sequence).

This clonotype was seen at least ten times. As DNA, the CDR3 is TGTGCCAGCAGTTCCCCCCCGGGAGGGGCCAATCAGCCCCAGCATTTT. Its translation: CASSSPPGGANQPQHF. The chain uses TRBV28 and TRBJ1-5; D is possibly TRBD1 (5 bases). Germline-derived CDR1 and CDR2 are MDHEN and SYDVKM. The CDR3 extends over 16 amino acids. V lost 4 bases and J lost 3, with 16 bases in between.

The rearrangement links TRBV5-1 to TRBJ1-1; weak D call: TRBD1 (5 bases). Trimming stripped 0 bases from V and 10 bases from J, with 10 bases between. The CDR3 consists of 12 residues. The germline CDR1 and CDR2 sequences are SGHRS and YFSETQ. The CDR3 DNA is TGCGCCAGCAGCTTGGACACCGGGGGAGCTTTCTTT. This gives the protein CASSLDTGGAFF.

V gene TRBV12-3 or TRBV12-4 combines with J gene TRBJ2-7; D remains ambiguous. CDR3 length: 14 amino acids. Trimming pared 2 bases from V and 1 base from J, leaving 9 bases between. The CDR3 loop is CASSLSLGSYEQYF. CDR3 DNA: TGTGCCAGCAGTTTATCCCTCGGGTCCTACGAGCAGTACTTC.

In this sample, this clonotype turned up many times. This chain uses TRBV6-1 with TRBJ2-7; D remains unclear. CDR3 length equals 12 residues. V lost 8 bases and J 2 bases, leaving 10 bases between the germline ends. Germline CDR1 reads MNHNS; CDR2 reads SASEGT. The CDR3 reads CASEKGTYEQYF. The CDR3 DNA reads TGTGCCAGCGAAAAGGGAACCTACGAGCAGTACTTC.

This clonotype was observed at least ten times. The chain combines TRBV10-3 with TRBJ2-7; 9 positions agree with TRBD1. J lost 7 bases, V lost 4 bases, and 2 bases had no gene match. Germline V CDR1 and CDR2: ENHRY, SYGVKD. The length of the CDR3 is 12 residues. CDR3 sequence reads: CAISGGQGEQYF. The DNA of the CDR3 is TGTGCCATCAGTGGGGGACAGGGTGAGCAGTACTTC.

The chain carries TRBV7-9 and TRBJ1-1, with D perhaps matching TRBD1 (6 bases). CDR1 SEHNR and CDR2 FQNEAQ come from the germline V gene (reference sequence). The CDR3 extends over 14 amino acids. V shed 5 bases and J shed 5 bases, with 15 bases lying between them. The CDR3 coding sequence is TGTGCCAGCAGCCCCCGCGCGGGGGCGACTGAAGCTTTCTTT. The encoded protein is CASSPRAGATEAFF.

Notes on this clonotype: A much larger clone sits a single nucleotide away, making a read error possible. The chain recombines TRBV27 with TRBJ1-1; TRBD1 agrees at 9 bases. The CDR3 is 12 amino acids. Germline V gene data show CDR1 as MNHEY and CDR2 as SMNVEV (reference sequence). The V segment lost 8 bases and the J segment 10 bases; nucleotides outside the gene matches: 8. CDR3 bases: TGTGCCAGCGGGCACAGGGGGCACGGAGCTTTCTTT. Translated, it gives CASGHRGHGAFF.

This clonotype occurred many times. This chain joins TRBV6-1 and TRBJ2-2; D gene uncertain. Germline V gene data show CDR1 as MNHNS and CDR2 as SASEGT. The ends were cut back, 6 bases at V and 0 bases at J, with 14 bases in the middle. The CDR3 extends over 16 amino acids. DNA of the CDR3: TGTGCCAGCAGGAACCAGTTACTCGCGAACACCGGGGAGCTGTTTTTT. Its translation: CASRNQLLANTGELFF.

The rearrangement uses TRBV10-3 and TRBJ2-3, with 8 bases identical to TRBD1. The CDR3 is 13 residues long. V was clipped by 8 bases and J by 4 bases; unmatched bases: 5. Germline V lookup: CDR1 ENHRY, CDR2 SYGVKD. The CDR3 DNA is TGTGCCATCTGGACAGGGAAATCAGATACGCAGTATTTT. Translating gives CAIWTGKSDTQYF.

The chain combines TRBV6-1 with TRBJ2-7; 10 bases match TRBD1. Trimming at V came to 6 bases and at J to 7 bases, leaving 9 bases not matched to a gene. This CDR3 is built from 14 residues. CDR1 MNHNS and CDR2 SASEGT come from the germline V gene. DNA of the CDR3: TGTGCCAGCAGCCAAGGGACAGGGGCGGAGGAGCAGTACTTC. Encoded protein: CASSQGTGAEEQYF.

Regarding this clonotype: A much larger clone differs from this one at a single base, so this may be a read error. The V and J genes are TRBV12-3 or TRBV12-4 and TRBJ1-2; TRBD1 agrees at 11 bases. This CDR3 is 14 amino acids long. The CDR3: CAISPGQGAEGYTF. The CDR3 region has the DNA TGTGCCATCAGTCCCGGACAGGGGGCAGAAGGCTACACCTTC.

This clonotype was recorded at least ten times. The rearrangement uses TRBV29-1 and TRBJ1-5; tentatively, D is TRBD1 (5 bases). Germline loops: CDR1 SQVTM, CDR2 ANQGSEA. The CDR3 runs to 13 residues. The V and J ends lost 4 bases and 5 bases respectively, with 12 bases between them. The CDR3: CSVGAQGDQPQHF. The CDR3, as DNA: TGCAGCGTTGGGGCCCAGGGTGATCAGCCCCAGCATTTT.

This clonotype has just a few counts. V is TRBV12-3 or TRBV12-4 and J is TRBJ1-2; TRBD1 aligns across 8 bases. The V and J ends lost 4 bases and 3 bases, in that order; junction bases with no gene match: 16. The CDR3 consists of 18 residues. In DNA form, the CDR3 reads TGTGCCAGCAGTTCGTCCTCCGCGGGACAGGAGGGATACTATGGCTACACCTTC. As protein: CASSSSSAGQEGYYGYTF.

This clonotype was seen at least ten times. The chain couples TRBV29-1 to TRBJ2-2; D not certain. Trimming left V 2 bases short and J 3 bases short, with 7 bases between. The CDR3 totals 13 residues. The V gene's germline CDR1 is SQVTM and CDR2 ANQGSEA. The CDR3, as DNA: TGCAGCGTTGAACGAGCTGACACCGGGGAGCTGTTTTTT. It translates to CSVERADTGELFF.